The 27 T cell receptor beta chains below were found in one sample sequenced in a study of Ad26.COV2.S vaccination and SARS-CoV-2 variants (dated by TCRdb to the early 2020s). The method behind the library was the immunoSEQ multiplex PCR assay. Not all clones reach the TCRdb copy of this immuneACCESS table, which keeps in-frame sequences only. Checked studies attribute under half of the gap to unresolved V genes and leave the rest unexplained. This sample lists more than 300,000 clones; about 88% were detected once. In total, the top ten clones hold around 6.6% of the sample. The sample's treatment or condition, from its label and the paper: approximately 18 received Ad26.COV2.S at low or high dose, single or two shots; roughly 5 received placebo; per-sample allocation not given. Repertoires of vaccine and placebo recipients were sequenced from samples collected on day 63 after the first injection.

The sample consisted of peripheral blood, taken in a trial of Ad26.COV2.S vaccine versus placebo. The receptors here all came from a person between 18 and 60 years old who received the Ad26.COV2.S COVID-19 vaccine or a placebo.

As DNA, the CDR3 is TGTGCCACCACGGGACTAGCGGGAGAGACCCAGTACTTC. This sequence encodes CATTGLAGETQYF. The chain combines TRBV3-1 (or the pseudogene TRBV3-2) with TRBJ2-5; 12 bases fit TRBD2. The ends lost 10 bases at V and 4 bases at J; junction bases unmatched: 4. Germline V lookup: CDR1 LGHDT, CDR2 YNNKEL (reference sequence). There are 13 residues in the CDR3.

This chain connects TRBV19 to TRBJ2-1; 7 bases align to TRBD2. With 3 bases clipped from V and 9 bases from J, the junction kept 11 bases outside the gene matches. In germline, CDR1 is LNHDA, CDR2 SQIVND (reference sequence). The CDR3 totals 15 residues. For the CDR3, the DNA is TGTGCCAGTAGTATGACTCGCGGGGGTACTGGTGAGCAGTTCTTC. It is translated as CASSMTRGGTGEQFF.

The chain links TRBV2 to TRBJ2-7, with 8 bases aligning to TRBD1. CDR1 and CDR2 from the germline V gene are SNHLY and FYNNEI. This CDR3 spans 14 amino acids. Losses at the gene ends were 9 bases for V and 6 bases for J; bases not matched to a gene: 13. The CDR3: CASATRTGLSEQYF. For the CDR3, the DNA is TGTGCCAGTGCAACCCGGACAGGGTTGTCCGAGCAGTACTTC. The full variable domain, its missing parts supplied by reference TRBV2 and TRBJ2-7, is EPEVTQTPSHQVTQMGQEVILRCVPISNHLYFYWYRQILGQKVEFLVSFYNNEISEKSEIFDDQFSVERPDGSNFTLKIRSTKLEDSAMYFCASATRTGLSEQYFGPGTRLTVT.

This chain uses TRBV6-2 or TRBV6-3 with TRBJ1-6; TRBD1 is a possible D gene (5 bases). Germline V gives CDR1 MNHEY, CDR2 SVGEGT. Trimming removed 6 bases from V and 0 bases from J, with 21 bases in between. This CDR3 region has 19 residues. This CDR3 is CASSPQTKRQSSYNSPLHF. CDR3 in DNA: TGTGCCAGCAGCCCACAGACGAAAAGACAGAGCTCCTATAATTCACCCCTCCACTTT.

The chain uses TRBV11-3 and TRBJ2-7; D gene uncertain. The CDR3 loop spans 13 amino acids. Per the germline V gene, CDR1 is SGHNT and CDR2 is YENEEA. The V and J ends lost 3 bases and 5 bases respectively, with 11 bases between them. The DNA for the CDR3 is TGTGCCAGCAGCTTTGTAGGGTCCGACGAGCAGTACTTC. This gives the protein CASSFVGSDEQYF.

V gene TRBV9 combines with J gene TRBJ2-5; TRBD1 is a possible D gene (6 bases). Deletions cut 0 bases from V and 2 bases from J, with 11 bases between. The germline V gene has CDR1 SGDLS and CDR2 YYNGEE. The CDR3 runs 15 residues. The CDR3 nucleotides read TGTGCCAGCAGCGTAGGAGGACAGCCGCAAGAGACCCAGTACTTC. Amino acids: CASSVGGQPQETQYF.

The chain has TRBV4-1 and TRBJ2-1, with TRBD2 identical over 11 bases. CDR1 is MGHRA, CDR2 YSYEKL, per germline. CDR3 length equals 18 residues. The V gene end was trimmed by 2 bases and the J gene end by 2 bases; junction bases not matched to a gene: 8. CDR3 amino acids: CASSQTSSTSGAYNEQFF. The CDR3 region has the DNA TGCGCCAGCAGCCAAACCTCATCGACTAGCGGGGCCTACAATGAGCAGTTCTTC.

The CDR3 spells CASSRDYFNNEQFF. The CDR3, as DNA: TGCGCCAGCAGCCGGGACTACTTCAACAATGAGCAGTTCTTC. This chain uses TRBV5-1 with TRBJ2-1; 7 bases align to TRBD2. Germline CDR1 and CDR2: SGHRS and YFSETQ. J was trimmed by 5 bases and V by 4 bases; bases with no gene match: 6. The CDR3 sequence is 14 residues long.

V gene TRBV28 combines with J gene TRBJ1-2, with D perhaps TRBD1 (5 bases). Germline loops: CDR1 MDHEN, CDR2 SYDVKM. The V and J ends lost 3 bases and 1 base respectively, with 18 bases between them. The CDR3 runs to 17 residues. The CDR3 DNA sequence: TGTGCCAGCAGTTTCGTTCAGGGCGCCGTAATTAACTATGGCTACACCTTC. The encoded protein is CASSFVQGAVINYGYTF.

V and J are TRBV18 and TRBJ1-2, with 7 bases fitting TRBD1. This CDR3 spans 13 amino acids. Unmatched junction bases numbered 1, after V lost 0 bases and J lost 6 bases. Germline CDR1 and CDR2: KGHSH and LQKENI. The DNA of the CDR3 is TGTGCCAGCTCACCACCTACAGGGGATGGCTACACCTTC. Translating it yields CASSPPTGDGYTF.

The chain combines TRBV28 with TRBJ2-1, with unresolved D. The germline V gene encodes CDR1 MDHEN and CDR2 SYDVKM. The CDR3 spans 18 residues. Trimming stripped 3 bases from V and 0 bases from J, with 18 bases between. The CDR3 here is CASSLLGQYGDSYNEQFF. CDR3 DNA: TGTGCCAGCAGTTTGTTAGGGCAGTATGGGGACTCCTACAATGAGCAGTTCTTC.

The V and J genes are TRBV6-5 and TRBJ2-7; D possibly corresponds to TRBD1 (6 bases). The length of the CDR3 is 15 residues. Germline lookup yields CDR1 MNHEY and CDR2 SVGAGI. V lost 7 bases to trimming and J lost 0 bases, with 16 bases between them. This CDR3 reads CASTAGLGASYEQYF. The CDR3 nucleotides are TGTGCCAGCACCGCCGGTCTGGGGGCCTCCTACGAGCAGTACTTC.

This rearrangement joins TRBV6-5 to TRBJ2-7; 7 bases align to TRBD2. This CDR3 has 15 residues. V lost 8 bases and J lost 3; bases outside the gene matches: 13. Germline V gene lookup returns CDR1 MNHEY and CDR2 SVGAGI. DNA of the CDR3: TGTGCCAGCTCGTTTCTCGGTACTAGCGTCTACGAGCAGTACTTC. This translates into CASSFLGTSVYEQYF.

The genes are TRBV7-2 and TRBJ2-7; D possibly corresponds to TRBD2 (6 bases). CDR1 and CDR2 from the germline V gene are SGHTA and FQGNSA. The length of the CDR3 is 13 residues. Between the trimmed V and J ends, which lost 4 bases and 3 bases, there was a span of 10 bases. DNA for the CDR3: TGTGCCAGCAGCTCCCGAGCGGGCTACGAGCAGTACTTC. The encoded protein is CASSSRAGYEQYF.

This clone showed up just a few times. The chain employs TRBV6-5 and TRBJ1-2; unclear D gene. The germline V gene has CDR1 MNHEY and CDR2 SVGAGI. V was clipped by 2 bases and J by 7 bases, with 11 bases between them. The CDR3 length is 13 residues. The CDR3 reads CASSYNFEVGYTF. In DNA, the CDR3 is TGTGCCAGCAGTTACAATTTTGAAGTTGGCTACACCTTC.

V and J are TRBV5-1 and TRBJ2-7, with a weak D call TRBD1 (7 bases). Germline V gene sequence: CDR1 SGHRS, CDR2 YFSETQ. The CDR3 runs to 14 residues. V was trimmed by 4 bases and J by 1 base, leaving 12 bases between them. CDR3 DNA: TGCGCCAGCAGCCAGGGGGGAGCTTCCTACGAGCAGTACTTC. Amino acid sequence: CASSQGGASYEQYF.

The chain combines TRBV5-1 with TRBJ2-5; TRBD1 is a possible D gene (6 bases). This CDR3 has 17 amino acids. The V and J ends lost 0 bases and 5 bases respectively, with 20 bases between them. Germline V gene data show CDR1 as SGHRS and CDR2 as YFSETQ. CDR3 coding DNA: TGCGCCAGCAGCTTGGGTTCGGTGGACAGATCCTTGGAGACCCAGTACTTC. Its translation is CASSLGSVDRSLETQYF.

This clone appeared once. The rearrangement links TRBV4-2 to TRBJ1-2; TRBD1 matches at 12 bases. The CDR3 covers 15 residues. The junction had 5 bases not matched to a gene; V was cut back by 1 base and J by 8 bases. The germline gives CDR1 LGHNA, CDR2 YNFKEQ. The DNA of the CDR3 is TGTGCCAGCAGCCAAGCGGGGACAGGGGGCGCGGGCTACACCTTC. Translation gives CASSQAGTGGAGYTF.

V and J are TRBV28 and TRBJ1-5; TRBD1 agrees at 7 bases. From germline, CDR1 is MDHEN and CDR2 SYDVKM. The CDR3 has 15 amino acids. The J segment lost 2 bases and the V segment lost 5 bases, leaving 6 bases of the junction unmatched. The CDR3: CASSPAGGGNQPQHF. The CDR3 nucleotides read TGTGCCAGCAGTCCCGCAGGGGGAGGCAATCAGCCCCAGCATTTT.

A word on this clone: Germline is not matched at one junction end, which may reflect a read error. The chain carries TRBV11-2 and TRBJ2-7; D ambiguous. The CDR3 contains 14 residues. The germline CDR1 and CDR2 sequences are SGHAT and FQNNGV. The CDR3 coding sequence is TGTGCCAGCAGCTTAGAGCACGTCTCCCACGAGCAGTACTTC. The encoded protein is CASSLEHVSHEQYF.

The V gene is TRBV11-1, the J gene TRBJ1-1; maybe TRBD1 (6 bases). Germline CDR1 reads SGHAT; CDR2 reads FQDESV (reference sequence). V was pared by 5 bases and J by 0 bases, with 13 bases between. This CDR3 region has 15 residues. CDR3 coding DNA: TGTGCCAGCAGCCGCGGCCAGGGGATGAACACTGAAGCTTTCTTT. Amino acid sequence: CASSRGQGMNTEAFF.

The rearrangement joins TRBV19 to TRBJ1-5; D might be TRBD1 (6 bases). The CDR3 loop spans 15 amino acids. In germline, CDR1 is LNHDA, CDR2 SQIVND (reference sequence). V dropped 7 bases and J dropped 1 base, with 14 bases sitting between them. CDR3 sequence (DNA): TGTGCCAGTACTCCGGACAGCGAAAGCAATCAGCCCCAGCATTTT. Its protein product is CASTPDSESNQPQHF.

The gene calls are TRBV11-2 and TRBJ2-7; 7 nucleotides agree with TRBD1. Trimming cost V 1 base and J 3 bases; bases outside gene matches: 6. The CDR3 consists of 15 residues. The germline CDR1 and CDR2 sequences are SGHAT and FQNNGV. CDR3 DNA sequence: TGTGCCAGCAGCTTAGGATCGACAGGGTTCTACGAGCAGTACTTC. Residues: CASSLGSTGFYEQYF.

The chain employs TRBV5-1 and TRBJ2-3; either TRBD1 or TRBD2 may fit D (5 bases each). The CDR3 has 15 amino acids. Germline-derived CDR1 and CDR2 are SGHRS and YFSETQ. The germline V and J ends were trimmed by 0 bases and 1 base, with 9 bases remaining between them. CDR3 bases: TGCGCCAGCAGCTTGGGGCAGGGAGGCACAGATACGCAGTATTTT. This sequence encodes CASSLGQGGTDTQYF.

J is TRBJ1-3 and V is TRBV19; D perhaps matches TRBD1 (6 bases). This CDR3 region has 15 residues. The ends were cut back, 6 bases at V and 6 bases at J, with 18 bases in the middle. Germline CDR1 LNHDA, CDR2 SQIVND (reference sequence). The CDR3 loop reads CASRASGRTANTIYF. The CDR3 DNA follows: TGTGCCAGTAGGGCATCGGGACGGACAGCAAACACCATATATTTT.

This clone was counted a few times. V is TRBV11-2 and J is TRBJ1-3, with D possibly TRBD1 on 5 matching bases. Trimming cost V 5 bases and J 0 bases, with 14 bases left between them. The length of the CDR3 is 16 residues. Germline lookup yields CDR1 SGHAT and CDR2 FQNNGV. DNA for the CDR3: TGTGCCAGCAGCGCGACAGCCTCTAGCTCTGGAAACACCATATATTTT. The encoded protein is CASSATASSSGNTIYF.

The V call is TRBV10-1, the J call TRBJ2-7; maybe TRBD1 (6 bases). The germline CDR1 and CDR2 sequences are WNHNN and SYGVQD (reference sequence). CDR3 length: 13 residues. Between the trimmed V and J ends, which lost 0 bases and 4 bases, there was a span of 7 bases. For the CDR3, the DNA is TGCGCCAGCAGTGAGTCCAGGGGTTACGAGCAGTACTTC. Amino acid sequence: CASSESRGYEQYF.